This TCR beta chain emerged from a study of blood T cell repertoires in COVID-19. About the research overall: Researchers got acute and convalescent COVID-19 samples from the United States, Italy and Spain. Nucleic acid was either cDNA or gDNA, and it came from T cells, B-cell-depleted T cells, or PBMCs.

In this sample, this clone turned up once. Germline loops: CDR1 SGHDT, CDR2 YYEEEE. With 1 base removed from V and 0 bases from J, the gap between germline ends came to 17 bases. CDR3 length equals 17 residues. How the authors handled the data: Cell counts per sample came from amplifying reference gene primers. TCRdb keeps only in-frame clones here, not all; method: immunoSEQ multiplex PCR. The V and J calls and clone size were taken over from that table, and D and trimming were inferred from the DNA. This table holds 65,000 to 90,000 clones, 65% to 85% found once. This chain connects TRBV5-6 to TRBJ2-7, with D tentatively TRBD2 (7 bases). The receptor comes from a human donor in a cohort sampled during active COVID-19. The material sequenced was peripheral blood. CDR3 in DNA: TGTGCCAGCAGCTTGTTTATGGGGGGGCGATACTCCTACGAGCAGTACTTC. Its translation: CASSLFMGGRYSYEQYF.